The rows below give T cell receptor beta chains drawn from one sample of a study of T cell responses to AZD1222 COVID-19 vaccine. Libraries were prepared by immunoSEQ multiplex PCR; TCRdb keeps only in-frame clonotypes and omits some of them. The sample has some 150,000 clones; just over 85% are singletons. This specimen consisted of peripheral blood, obtained on day 0 of AZD1222 vaccination. Every receptor here comes from an adult in good health. The CDR3 runs from the conserved cysteine through the conserved F or W. A D gene is named only where the DNA matches it firmly. The size of a clone is reported for some rows only, either as once, few or many, or as a class for expanded clones.

J: TRBJ2-3
length: 16
V: TRBV4-1
D: TRBD2
size: .
DNA: TGCGCCAGCAGCCTAGTACTAGCGGGAGTCTCAGATACGCAGTATTTT
CDR3: CASSLVLAGVSDTQYF

J: TRBJ2-7
length: 17
V: TRBV19
D: .
size: .
DNA: TGTGCCAGTAGTATTGAGCAGGGCTCGGCCTACGCCAACGAGCAGTACTTC
CDR3: CASSIEQGSAYANEQYF

J: TRBJ1-2
length: 14
V: TRBV4-3
D: .
size: .
DNA: TGCGCCAGCAGCCAGGATCCCTATTCCCCCGGCTACACCTTC
CDR3: CASSQDPYSPGYTF

J: TRBJ1-6
length: 13
V: TRBV30
D: .
size: .
DNA: TGTGCCTGGAGTTCCCTGAGGAGTCCACCCCTCCACTTT
CDR3: CAWSSLRSPPLHF

J: TRBJ1-1
length: 15
V: TRBV2
D: TRBD1
size: .
DNA: TGTGCCAGCAGCGCTCATGGACAGGCAAACACTGAAGCTTTCTTT
CDR3: CASSAHGQANTEAFF

J: TRBJ2-7
length: 16
V: TRBV5-1
D: TRBD2
size: .
DNA: TGCGCCAGCAGCCCCGCGGGGGGGGTCGAAGGGAGAGAGCAGTACTTC
CDR3: CASSPAGGVEGREQYF

J: TRBJ2-7
length: 13
V: TRBV6-5
D: TRBD1
size: .
DNA: TGTGCCAGCAACCCCGGGACAGGGAACGAGCAGTACTTC
CDR3: CASNPGTGNEQYF

J: TRBJ2-7
length: 14
V: TRBV4-2
D: .
size: few
DNA: TGTGCCAGCAGCCAAGATGGGGAAGTTTCCGAGCAGTACTTC
CDR3: CASSQDGEVSEQYF

J: TRBJ2-7
length: 15
V: TRBV6-2/TRBV6-3
D: .
size: .
DNA: TGTGCCAGCAGTAAAAACTACCCTCCCTCTTACGAGCAGTACTTC
CDR3: CASSKNYPPSYEQYF

J: TRBJ1-5
length: 13
V: TRBV30
D: .
size: .
DNA: TGTGCCTGGAGCGCAGGAACGGAGCAGCCCCAGCATTTT
CDR3: CAWSAGTEQPQHF

J: TRBJ1-6
length: 13
V: TRBV30
D: .
size: .
DNA: TGTGCCTGGGAGACTCACCAGGATTCACCCCTCCACTTT
CDR3: CAWETHQDSPLHF

J: TRBJ1-1
length: 14
V: TRBV9
D: .
size: .
DNA: TGTGCCAGCAGCTCTACAGGCCTGAACACTGAAGCTTTCTTT
CDR3: CASSSTGLNTEAFF

J: TRBJ2-1
length: 14
V: TRBV27
D: .
size: few
DNA: TGTGCCAGCAGGGGCGGGCGGGCTGGAAATGAGCAGTTCTTC
CDR3: CASRGGRAGNEQFF

J: TRBJ1-5
length: 13
V: TRBV29-1
D: .
size: once
DNA: TGCAGCGTGGATACAGGGTCGGGTCAGCCCCAGCATTTT
CDR3: CSVDTGSGQPQHF

J: TRBJ2-6
length: 15
V: TRBV19
D: .
size: .
DNA: TGTGCCAGTAGTCTCTACCTAGGTGGGGCCAACGTCCTGACTTTC
CDR3: CASSLYLGGANVLTF

J: TRBJ1-5
length: 14
V: TRBV19
D: .
size: .
DNA: TGTGCCAGTAGTATTCAGGCAGCCCCCCAGCCCCAGCATTTT
CDR3: CASSIQAAPQPQHF

J: TRBJ2-3
length: 17
V: TRBV4-1
D: TRBD1
size: .
DNA: TGCGCCAGCAGCCAAGATCGGGACAGCTCCGACACAGATACGCAGTATTTT
CDR3: CASSQDRDSSDTDTQYF

J: TRBJ2-1
length: 13
V: TRBV25-1
D: .
size: .
DNA: TGTGCCAGCCGCCGGGAGTTCTACAATGAGCAGTTCTTC
CDR3: CASRREFYNEQFF

J: TRBJ2-7
length: 16
V: TRBV9
D: TRBD2
size: .
DNA: TGTGCCAGCAGCGTAGCAGCCGGGACTACCATCTACGAGCAGTACTTC
CDR3: CASSVAAGTTIYEQYF

J: TRBJ1-6
length: 14
V: TRBV19
D: TRBD1
size: .
DNA: TGTGCCACGAAAACCGGGACAGGGGATTCACCCCTCCACTTT
CDR3: CATKTGTGDSPLHF

J: TRBJ2-6
length: 14
V: TRBV10-3
D: .
size: once
DNA: TGTGCCATCAGTGAGCAGTCTGGGGCCAACGTCCTGACTTTC
CDR3: CAISEQSGANVLTF

J: TRBJ2-4
length: 14
V: TRBV12-5
D: TRBD1
size: .
DNA: TGTGCTAGTGCCCCGGGACAGTCCAAAAACATTCAGTACTTC
CDR3: CASAPGQSKNIQYF

J: TRBJ2-1
length: 15
V: TRBV30
D: TRBD2
size: .
DNA: TGTGCCGGGACAGATGGACTAGCGGGAAGCAATGAGCAGTTCTTC
CDR3: CAGTDGLAGSNEQFF

J: TRBJ2-7
length: 20
V: TRBV28
D: TRBD2
size: .
DNA: TGTGCCAGCAGCTACGGATTGGGATATTTCACGGCGGGAGACTCGTACGAGCAGTACTTC
CDR3: CASSYGLGYFTAGDSYEQYF

J: TRBJ2-7
length: 14
V: TRBV5-1
D: .
size: .
DNA: TGCGCCAGCAGCTTGCCGGGACGGAACTACGAGCAGTACTTC
CDR3: CASSLPGRNYEQYF

J: TRBJ2-5
length: 13
V: TRBV28
D: .
size: few
DNA: TGTGCCAGCAGTCTACGGGAGATTGAGACCCAGTACTTC
CDR3: CASSLREIETQYF

J: TRBJ2-1
length: 13
V: TRBV10-3
D: TRBD1
size: few
DNA: TGTGCCATCAAAGGGGGCCTAATCAATGAGCAGTTCTTC
CDR3: CAIKGGLINEQFF